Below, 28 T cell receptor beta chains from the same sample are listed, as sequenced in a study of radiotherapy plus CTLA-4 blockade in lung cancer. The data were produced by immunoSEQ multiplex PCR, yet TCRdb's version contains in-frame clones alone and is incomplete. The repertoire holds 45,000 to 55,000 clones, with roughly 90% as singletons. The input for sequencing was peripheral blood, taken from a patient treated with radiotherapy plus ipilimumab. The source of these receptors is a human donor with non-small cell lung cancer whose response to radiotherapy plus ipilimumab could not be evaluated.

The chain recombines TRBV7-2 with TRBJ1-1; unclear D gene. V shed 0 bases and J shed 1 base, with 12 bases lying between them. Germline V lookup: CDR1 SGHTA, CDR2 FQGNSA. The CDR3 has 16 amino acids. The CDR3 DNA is TGTGCCAGCAGCTTAGCGAGGAGGGATAGGAACACTGAAGCTTTCTTT. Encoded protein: CASSLARRDRNTEAFF. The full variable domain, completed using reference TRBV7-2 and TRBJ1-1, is GAGVSQSPSNKVTEKGKDVELRCDPISGHTALYWYRQSLGQGLEFLIYFQGNSAPDKSGLPSDRFSAERTGGSVSTLTIQRTQQEDSAVYLCASSLARRDRNTEAFFGQGTRLTVV.

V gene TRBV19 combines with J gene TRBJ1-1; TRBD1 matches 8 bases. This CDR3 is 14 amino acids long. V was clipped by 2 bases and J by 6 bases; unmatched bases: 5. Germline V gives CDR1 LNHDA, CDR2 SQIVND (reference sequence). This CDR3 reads CASSITGGKAEAFF. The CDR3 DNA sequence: TGTGCCAGTAGTATAACAGGGGGTAAGGCTGAAGCTTTCTTT.

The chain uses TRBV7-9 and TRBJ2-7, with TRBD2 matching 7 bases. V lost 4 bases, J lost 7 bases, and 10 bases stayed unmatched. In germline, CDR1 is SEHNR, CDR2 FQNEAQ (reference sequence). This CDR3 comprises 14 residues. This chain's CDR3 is CASSSPRMGGEQYF. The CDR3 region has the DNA TGTGCCAGCAGCTCCCCCAGGATGGGGGGGGAGCAGTACTTC.

The CDR3 spells CASSLISSRDSGELFF. CDR3 coding DNA: TGTGCCAGCAGCTTAATCTCTTCCCGGGACTCCGGGGAGCTGTTTTTT. The chain uses TRBV11-2 and TRBJ2-2, with a weak D call TRBD2 (6 bases). The germline CDR1 and CDR2 sequences are SGHAT and FQNNGV. CDR3 length equals 16 residues. Trimming stripped 2 bases from V and 6 bases from J, with 16 bases between.

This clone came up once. CDR3 DNA: TGTGCCAGCAGCCAAGGTCCGGGACTAGCGAGAATCAGCACAGATACGCAGTATTTT. Amino acids: CASSQGPGLARISTDTQYF. The chain joins TRBV4-2 to TRBJ2-3; 10 nucleotides align to TRBD2. The ends lost 1 base at V and 0 bases at J; junction bases unmatched: 10. The CDR3 totals 19 residues. Germline CDR1 and CDR2: LGHNA and YNFKEQ.

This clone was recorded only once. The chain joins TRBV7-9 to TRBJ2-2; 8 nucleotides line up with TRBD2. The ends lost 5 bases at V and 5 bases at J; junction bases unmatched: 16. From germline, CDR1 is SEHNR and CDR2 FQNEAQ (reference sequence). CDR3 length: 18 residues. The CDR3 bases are TGTGCCAGCAGCAGCCTAATGACTAGCGTGCTTGGTACCGGGGAGCTGTTTTTT. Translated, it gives CASSSLMTSVLGTGELFF.

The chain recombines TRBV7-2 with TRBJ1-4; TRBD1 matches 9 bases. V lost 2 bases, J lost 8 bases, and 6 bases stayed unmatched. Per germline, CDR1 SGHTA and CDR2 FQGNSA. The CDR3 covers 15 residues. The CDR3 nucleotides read TGTGCCAGCAGCTTACCGGGACAGGGAATAGAAAAACTGTTTTTT. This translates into CASSLPGQGIEKLFF.

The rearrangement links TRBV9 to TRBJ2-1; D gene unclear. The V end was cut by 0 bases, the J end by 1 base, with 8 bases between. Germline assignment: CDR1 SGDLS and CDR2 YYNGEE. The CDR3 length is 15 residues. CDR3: CASSVGAGSYNEQFF. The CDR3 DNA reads TGTGCCAGCAGCGTAGGGGCTGGATCCTACAATGAGCAGTTCTTC.

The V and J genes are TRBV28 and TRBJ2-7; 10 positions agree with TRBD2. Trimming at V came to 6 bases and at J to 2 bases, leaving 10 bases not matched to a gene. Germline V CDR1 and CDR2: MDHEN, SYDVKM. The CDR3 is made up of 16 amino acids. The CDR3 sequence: CASSSPRTSGAYEQYF. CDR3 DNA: TGTGCCAGCAGCTCACCTCGGACTAGCGGTGCCTACGAGCAGTACTTC. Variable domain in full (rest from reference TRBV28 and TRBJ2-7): DVKVTQSSRYLVKRTGEKVFLECVQDMDHENMFWYRQDPGLGLRLIYFSYDVKMKEKGDIPEGYSVSREKKERFSLILESASTNQTSMYLCASSSPRTSGAYEQYFGPGTRLTVT.

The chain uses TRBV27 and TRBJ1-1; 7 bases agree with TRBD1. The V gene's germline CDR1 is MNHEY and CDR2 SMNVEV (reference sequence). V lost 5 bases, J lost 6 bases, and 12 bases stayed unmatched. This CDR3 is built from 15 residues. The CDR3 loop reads CASSPLDRAGSEAFF. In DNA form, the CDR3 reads TGTGCCAGCAGTCCACTCGACAGGGCAGGATCTGAAGCTTTCTTT.

CDR3 protein: CASSLQGANYGYTF. The CDR3 nucleotides read TGTGCCAGCAGTTTACAGGGGGCAAACTATGGCTACACCTTC. This chain connects TRBV28 to TRBJ1-2; 8 bases map to TRBD1. The length of the CDR3 is 14 residues. V trimming: 2 bases; J trimming: 2 bases; junction bases outside the gene matches: 1. Germline values: CDR1 MDHEN, CDR2 SYDVKM.

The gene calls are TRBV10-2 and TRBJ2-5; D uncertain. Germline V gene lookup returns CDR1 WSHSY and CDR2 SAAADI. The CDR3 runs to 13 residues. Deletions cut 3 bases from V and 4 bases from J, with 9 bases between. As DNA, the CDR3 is TGCGCCAGCAGTGAATTCGGTGCAGAGACCCAGTACTTC. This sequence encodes CASSEFGAETQYF.

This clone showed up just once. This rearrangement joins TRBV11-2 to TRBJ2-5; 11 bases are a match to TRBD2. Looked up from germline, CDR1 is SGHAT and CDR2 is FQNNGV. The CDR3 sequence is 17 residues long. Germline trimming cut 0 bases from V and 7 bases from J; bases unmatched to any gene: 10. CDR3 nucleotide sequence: TGTGCCAGCAGCTTAGAAGGGGTAGCGGGGGGGCTTGGGACCCAGTACTTC. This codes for CASSLEGVAGGLGTQYF.

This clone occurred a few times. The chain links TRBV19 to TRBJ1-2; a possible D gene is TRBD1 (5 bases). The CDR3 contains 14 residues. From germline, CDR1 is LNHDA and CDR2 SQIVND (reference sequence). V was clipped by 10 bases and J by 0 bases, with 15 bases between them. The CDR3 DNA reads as TGTGCCACCAAGGTGGACACCGCTAACTATGGCTACACCTTC. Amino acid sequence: CATKVDTANYGYTF.

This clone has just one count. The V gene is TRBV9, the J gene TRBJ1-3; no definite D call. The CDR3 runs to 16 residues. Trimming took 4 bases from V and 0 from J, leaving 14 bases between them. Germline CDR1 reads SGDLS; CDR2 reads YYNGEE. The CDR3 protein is CASSPFGATSGNTIYF. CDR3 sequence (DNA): TGTGCCAGCAGCCCCTTCGGAGCCACCTCTGGAAACACCATATATTTT.

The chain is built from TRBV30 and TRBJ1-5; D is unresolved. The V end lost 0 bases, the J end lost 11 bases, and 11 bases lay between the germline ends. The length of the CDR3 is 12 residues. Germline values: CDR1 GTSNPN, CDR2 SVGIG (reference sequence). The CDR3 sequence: CAWSVLSEAQHF. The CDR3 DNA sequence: TGTGCCTGGAGTGTACTGTCTGAGGCCCAGCATTTT.

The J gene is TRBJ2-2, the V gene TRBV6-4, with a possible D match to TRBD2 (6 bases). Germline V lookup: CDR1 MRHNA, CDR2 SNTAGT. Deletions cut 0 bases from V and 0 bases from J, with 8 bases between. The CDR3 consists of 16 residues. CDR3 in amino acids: CASSDSRTTNTGELFF. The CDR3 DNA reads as TGTGCCAGCAGTGACTCAAGGACTACGAACACCGGGGAGCTGTTTTTT.

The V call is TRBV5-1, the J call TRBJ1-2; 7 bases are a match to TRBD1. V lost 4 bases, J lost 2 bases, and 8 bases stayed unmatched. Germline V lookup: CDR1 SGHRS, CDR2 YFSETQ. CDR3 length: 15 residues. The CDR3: CASSATGESNYGYTF. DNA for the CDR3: TGCGCCAGCAGCGCTACAGGGGAATCAAACTATGGCTACACCTTC.

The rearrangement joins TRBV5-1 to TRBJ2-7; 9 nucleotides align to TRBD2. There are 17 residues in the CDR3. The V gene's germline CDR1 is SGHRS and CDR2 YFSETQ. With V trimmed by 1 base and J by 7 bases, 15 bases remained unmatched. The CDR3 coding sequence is TGCGCCAGCAGCTTGACGGGCGCGGGAGGGCCGGGGGAGGAGCAGTACTTC. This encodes CASSLTGAGGPGEEQYF.

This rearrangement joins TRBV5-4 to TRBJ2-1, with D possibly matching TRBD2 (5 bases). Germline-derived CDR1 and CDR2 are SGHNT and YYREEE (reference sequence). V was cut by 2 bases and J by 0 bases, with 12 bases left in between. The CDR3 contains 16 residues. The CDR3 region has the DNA TGTGCCAGCAGCTTTAGCGCTAGCCTCTCCTACAATGAGCAGTTCTTC. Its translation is CASSFSASLSYNEQFF.

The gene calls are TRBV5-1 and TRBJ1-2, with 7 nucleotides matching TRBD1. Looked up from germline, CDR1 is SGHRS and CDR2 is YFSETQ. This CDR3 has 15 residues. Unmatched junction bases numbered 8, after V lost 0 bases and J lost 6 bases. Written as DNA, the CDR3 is TGCGCCAGCAGCTTGGGATCCAGGGGGTACGATGGCTACACCTTC. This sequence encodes CASSLGSRGYDGYTF.

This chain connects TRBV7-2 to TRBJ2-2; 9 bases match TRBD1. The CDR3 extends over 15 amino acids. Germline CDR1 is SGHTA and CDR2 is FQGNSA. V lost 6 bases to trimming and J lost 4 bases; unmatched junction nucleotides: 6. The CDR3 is CASRPRTGVTGELFF. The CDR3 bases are TGTGCCAGCAGGCCCCGGACAGGGGTCACCGGGGAGCTGTTTTTT.

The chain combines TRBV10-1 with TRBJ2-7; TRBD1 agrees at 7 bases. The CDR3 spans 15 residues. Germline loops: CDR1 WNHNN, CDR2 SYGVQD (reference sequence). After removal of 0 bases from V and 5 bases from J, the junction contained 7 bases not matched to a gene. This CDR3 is CASSESVYGTDEQYF. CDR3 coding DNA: TGCGCCAGCAGTGAGTCAGTGTACGGGACAGACGAGCAGTACTTC.

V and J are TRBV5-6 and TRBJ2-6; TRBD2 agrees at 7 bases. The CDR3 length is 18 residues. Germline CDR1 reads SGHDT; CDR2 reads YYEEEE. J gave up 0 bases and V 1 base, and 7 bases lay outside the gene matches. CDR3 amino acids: CASSLMRGGSSGANVLTF. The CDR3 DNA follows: TGTGCCAGCAGCTTGATGCGGGGCGGGAGCTCTGGGGCCAACGTCCTGACTTTC.

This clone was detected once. Here the CDR3 reads CARSLVWPAGRSYEQYF. CDR3 bases: TGTGCCAGAAGCTTGGTGTGGCCGGCGGGGCGCTCCTACGAGCAGTACTTC. The chain uses TRBV5-3 and TRBJ2-7, with D possibly matching TRBD2 (6 bases). TRBV5-3 is labeled an ORF, and its function is uncertain. This CDR3 region has 17 residues. V dropped 0 bases and J dropped 0 bases, with 16 bases sitting between them.

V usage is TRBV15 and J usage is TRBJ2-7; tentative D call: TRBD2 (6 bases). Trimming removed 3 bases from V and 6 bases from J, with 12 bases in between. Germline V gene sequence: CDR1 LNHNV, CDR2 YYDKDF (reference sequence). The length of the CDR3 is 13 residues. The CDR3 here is CATSSGGSGEQYF. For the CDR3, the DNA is TGTGCCACCAGCAGCGGGGGATCGGGCGAGCAGTACTTC.

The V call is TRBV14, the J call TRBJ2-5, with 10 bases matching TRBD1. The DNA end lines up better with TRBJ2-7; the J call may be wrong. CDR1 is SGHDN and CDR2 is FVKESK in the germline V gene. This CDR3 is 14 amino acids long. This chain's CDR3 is CASSHLDRGREQYF. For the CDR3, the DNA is TGTGCCAGCAGCCACCTCGACAGGGGGCGCGAGCAGTACTTC.

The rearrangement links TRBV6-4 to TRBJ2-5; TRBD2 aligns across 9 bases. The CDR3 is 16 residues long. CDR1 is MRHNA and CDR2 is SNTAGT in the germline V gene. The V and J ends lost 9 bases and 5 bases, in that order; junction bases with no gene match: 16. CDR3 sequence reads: CARLPTGAGGHETQYF. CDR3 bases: TGTGCCAGACTTCCGACGGGGGCGGGGGGGCATGAGACCCAGTACTTC.